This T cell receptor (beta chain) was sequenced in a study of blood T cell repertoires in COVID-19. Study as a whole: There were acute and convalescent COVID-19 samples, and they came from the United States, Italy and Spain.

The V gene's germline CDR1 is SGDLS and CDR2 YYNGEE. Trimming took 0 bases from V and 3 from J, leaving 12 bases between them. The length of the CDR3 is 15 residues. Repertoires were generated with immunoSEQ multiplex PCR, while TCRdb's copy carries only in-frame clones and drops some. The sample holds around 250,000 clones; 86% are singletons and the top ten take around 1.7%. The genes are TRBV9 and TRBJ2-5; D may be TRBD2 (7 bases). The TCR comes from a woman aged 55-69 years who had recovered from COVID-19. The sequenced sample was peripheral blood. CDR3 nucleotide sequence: TGTGCCAGCAGCGTAGGGGAGGGGGGAGAAGAGACCCAGTACTTC. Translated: CASSVGEGGEETQYF.